The 3 T cell receptor beta chains below come from one sample, sequenced in a study of CD8 T cells in Susac syndrome. RNA in amounts of roughly 0.5 to 1 ug was reverse transcribed with random hexamers. TCRdb fed the immunoSEQ multiplex PCR reads into MiXCR, producing one record per CDR3 protein. The table records about 60,000 distinct CDR3 sequences, just over 90% of them present only once. The specimen was CD8+ T cells from PBMCs. The receptors come from a human donor in good health.

The chain has TRBV28 and TRBJ2-1; weak D call: TRBD2 (5 bases). The germline V gene encodes CDR1 MDHEN and CDR2 SYDVKM. The V and J ends lost 6 bases and 8 bases respectively, with 8 bases between them. The length of the CDR3 is 11 residues. The CDR3 nucleotides are TGTGCCAGCAGCTACGGGGATGAGCAGTTCTTC. Translation gives CASSYGDEQFF.

The J gene is TRBJ1-2, the V gene TRBV27; the D gene is possibly TRBD1 (6 bases). This CDR3 is 14 amino acids long. Trimming cost V 8 bases and J 1 base, with 14 bases left between them. CDR1 and CDR2 (germline): MNHEY, SMNVEV (reference sequence). The CDR3 loop reads CASGPGTLNYGYTF. CDR3 nucleotide sequence: TGTGCCAGCGGACCCGGGACACTTAACTATGGCTACACCTTC.

The chain employs TRBV27 and TRBJ1-2; weak D call: TRBD1 (6 bases). Germline CDR1 is MNHEY and CDR2 is SMNVEV (reference sequence). There are 14 residues in the CDR3. Trimming left V 2 bases short and J 7 bases short, with 14 bases between. The CDR3 region has the DNA TGTGCCAGCAGTTTACAGGGGCCCCGGAGTGGCTACACCTTC. It translates to CASSLQGPRSGYTF.